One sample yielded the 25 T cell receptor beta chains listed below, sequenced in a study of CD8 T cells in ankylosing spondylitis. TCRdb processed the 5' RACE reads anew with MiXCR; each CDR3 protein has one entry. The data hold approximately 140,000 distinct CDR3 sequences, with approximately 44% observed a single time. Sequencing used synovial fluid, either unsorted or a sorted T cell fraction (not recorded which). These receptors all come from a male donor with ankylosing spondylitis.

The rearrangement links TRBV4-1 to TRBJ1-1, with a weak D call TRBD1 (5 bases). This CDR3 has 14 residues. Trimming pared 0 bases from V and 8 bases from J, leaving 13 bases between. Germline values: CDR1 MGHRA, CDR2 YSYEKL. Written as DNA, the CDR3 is TGCGCCAGCAGCCAAGACAGGGCGGCGGTGGAAGCTTTCTTT. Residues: CASSQDRAAVEAFF.

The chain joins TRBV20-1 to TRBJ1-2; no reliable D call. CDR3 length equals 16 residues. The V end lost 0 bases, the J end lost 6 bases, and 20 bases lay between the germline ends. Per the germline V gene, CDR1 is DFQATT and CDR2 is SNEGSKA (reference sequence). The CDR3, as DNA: TGCAGTGCTAGAGATTTCCGCAGCCCTGGACGGGATGGCTACACCTTC. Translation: CSARDFRSPGRDGYTF.

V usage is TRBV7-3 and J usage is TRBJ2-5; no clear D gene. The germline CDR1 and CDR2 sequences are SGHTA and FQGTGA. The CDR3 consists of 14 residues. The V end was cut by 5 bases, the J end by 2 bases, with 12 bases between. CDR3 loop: CASSPLYPQETQYF. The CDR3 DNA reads TGTGCCAGCAGCCCCCTGTATCCTCAAGAGACCCAGTACTTC.

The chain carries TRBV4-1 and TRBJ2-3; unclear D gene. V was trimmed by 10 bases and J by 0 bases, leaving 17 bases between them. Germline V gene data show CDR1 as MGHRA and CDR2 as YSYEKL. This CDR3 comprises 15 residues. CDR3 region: CATTDEPLSTDTQYF. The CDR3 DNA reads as TGCGCCACCACGGACGAGCCCCTCAGCACAGATACGCAGTATTTT.

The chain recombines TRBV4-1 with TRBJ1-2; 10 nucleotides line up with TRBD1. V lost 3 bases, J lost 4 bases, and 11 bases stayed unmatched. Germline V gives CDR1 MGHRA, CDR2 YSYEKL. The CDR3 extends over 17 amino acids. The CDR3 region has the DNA TGCGCCAGCAGCCAGCCGGACCGGGACAGGGGAGGCTATGGCTACACCTTC. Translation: CASSQPDRDRGGYGYTF.

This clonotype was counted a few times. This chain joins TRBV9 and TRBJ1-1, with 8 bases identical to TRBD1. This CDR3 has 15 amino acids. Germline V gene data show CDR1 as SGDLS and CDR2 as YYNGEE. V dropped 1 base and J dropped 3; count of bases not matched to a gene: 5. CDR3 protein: CASSVSGGYDTEAFF. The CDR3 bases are TGTGCCAGCAGCGTATCAGGGGGCTATGACACTGAAGCTTTCTTT.

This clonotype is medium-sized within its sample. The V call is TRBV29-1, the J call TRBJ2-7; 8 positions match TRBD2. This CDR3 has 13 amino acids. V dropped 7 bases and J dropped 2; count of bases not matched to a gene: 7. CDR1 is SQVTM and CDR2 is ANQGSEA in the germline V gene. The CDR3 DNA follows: TGCAGCGCCAGAGCGGGGGAGGCCTACGAGCAGTACTTC. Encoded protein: CSARAGEAYEQYF.

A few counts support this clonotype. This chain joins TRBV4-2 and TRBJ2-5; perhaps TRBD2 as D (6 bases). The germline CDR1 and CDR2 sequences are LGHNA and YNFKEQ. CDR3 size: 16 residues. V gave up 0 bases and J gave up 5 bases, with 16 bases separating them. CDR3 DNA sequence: TGTGCCAGCAGCCAAGAGGGGGGAAGGGCGGCGGAGACCCAGTACTTC. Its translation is CASSQEGGRAAETQYF.

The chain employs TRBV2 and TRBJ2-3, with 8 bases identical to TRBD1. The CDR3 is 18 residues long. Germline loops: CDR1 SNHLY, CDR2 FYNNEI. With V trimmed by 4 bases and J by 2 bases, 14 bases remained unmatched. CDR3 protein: CASSGGTGFVFYTDTQYF. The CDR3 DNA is TGTGCCAGCAGTGGGGGGACAGGCTTCGTCTTTTACACAGATACGCAGTATTTT.

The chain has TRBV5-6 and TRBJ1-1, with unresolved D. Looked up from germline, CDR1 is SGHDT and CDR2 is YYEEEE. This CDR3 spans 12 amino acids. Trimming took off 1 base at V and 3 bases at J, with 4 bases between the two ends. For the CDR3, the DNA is TGTGCCAGCAGCTTGACGGACACTGAAGCTTTCTTT. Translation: CASSLTDTEAFF.

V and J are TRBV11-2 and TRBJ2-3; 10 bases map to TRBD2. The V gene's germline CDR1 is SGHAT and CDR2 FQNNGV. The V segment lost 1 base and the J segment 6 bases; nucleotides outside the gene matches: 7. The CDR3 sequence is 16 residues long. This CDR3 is CASSLVRLAGVDTQYF. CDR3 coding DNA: TGTGCCAGCAGCTTAGTGAGGCTAGCGGGAGTTGATACGCAGTATTTT.

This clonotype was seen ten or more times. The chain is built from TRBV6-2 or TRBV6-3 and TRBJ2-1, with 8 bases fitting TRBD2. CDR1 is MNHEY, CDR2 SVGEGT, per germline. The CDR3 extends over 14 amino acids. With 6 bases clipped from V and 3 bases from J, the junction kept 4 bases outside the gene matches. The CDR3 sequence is CASSYGGDYNEQFF. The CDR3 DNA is TGTGCCAGCAGCTACGGGGGGGACTACAATGAGCAGTTCTTC.

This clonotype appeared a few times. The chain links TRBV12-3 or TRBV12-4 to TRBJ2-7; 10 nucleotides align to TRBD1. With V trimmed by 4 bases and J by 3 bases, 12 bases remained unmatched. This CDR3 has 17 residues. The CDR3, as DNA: TGTGCCAGCAGTTCCGGGACAGGGGCACGACTTAGCTACGAGCAGTACTTC. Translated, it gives CASSSGTGARLSYEQYF.

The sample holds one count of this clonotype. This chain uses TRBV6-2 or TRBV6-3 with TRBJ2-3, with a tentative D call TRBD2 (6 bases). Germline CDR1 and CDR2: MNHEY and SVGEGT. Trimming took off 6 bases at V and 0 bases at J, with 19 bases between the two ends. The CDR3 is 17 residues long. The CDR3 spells CASRRPRSGTSTDTQYF. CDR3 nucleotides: TGTGCCAGCAGGAGACCCCGATCCGGGACTAGCACAGATACGCAGTATTTT.

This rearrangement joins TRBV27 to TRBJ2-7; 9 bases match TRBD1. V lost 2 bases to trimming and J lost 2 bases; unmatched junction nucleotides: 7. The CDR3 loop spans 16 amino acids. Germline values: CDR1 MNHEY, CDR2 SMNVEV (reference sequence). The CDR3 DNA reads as TGTGCCAGCAGTTTAGGGATAGGACAGGGGACCTACGAGCAGTACTTC. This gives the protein CASSLGIGQGTYEQYF.

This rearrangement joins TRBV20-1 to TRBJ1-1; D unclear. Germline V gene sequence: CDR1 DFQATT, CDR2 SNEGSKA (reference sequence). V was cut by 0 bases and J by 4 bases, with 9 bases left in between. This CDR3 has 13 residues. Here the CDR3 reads CSAREGFGTEAFF. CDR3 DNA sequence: TGCAGTGCTAGAGAGGGGTTTGGCACTGAAGCTTTCTTT.

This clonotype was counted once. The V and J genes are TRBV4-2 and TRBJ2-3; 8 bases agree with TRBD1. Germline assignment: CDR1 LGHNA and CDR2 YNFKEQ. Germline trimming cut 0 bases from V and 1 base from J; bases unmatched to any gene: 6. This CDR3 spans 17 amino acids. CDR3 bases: TGTGCCAGCAGCCAAGATGGCCAGGGGGCTGGCACAGATACGCAGTATTTT. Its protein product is CASSQDGQGAGTDTQYF.

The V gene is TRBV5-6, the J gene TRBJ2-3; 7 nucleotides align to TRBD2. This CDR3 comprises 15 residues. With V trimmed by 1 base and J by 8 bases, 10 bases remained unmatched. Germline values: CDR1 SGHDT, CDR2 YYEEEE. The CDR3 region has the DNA TGTGCCAGCAGCTTGCTAGGGAGGGGACGCGGTACGCAGTATTTT. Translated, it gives CASSLLGRGRGTQYF. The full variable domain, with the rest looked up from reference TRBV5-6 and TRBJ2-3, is DAGVTQSPTHLIKTRGQQVTLRCSPKSGHDTVSWYQQALGQGPQFIFQYYEEEERQRGNFPDRFSGHQFPNYSSELNVNALLLGDSALYLCASSLLGRGRGTQYFGPGTRLTVL.

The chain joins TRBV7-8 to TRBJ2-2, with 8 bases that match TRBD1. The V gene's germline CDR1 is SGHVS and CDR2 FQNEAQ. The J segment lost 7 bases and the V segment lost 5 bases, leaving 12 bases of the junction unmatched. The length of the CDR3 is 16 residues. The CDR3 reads CASSPRTGQDNGELFF. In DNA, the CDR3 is TGTGCCAGCAGCCCCCGGACAGGGCAGGACAACGGGGAGCTGTTTTTT.

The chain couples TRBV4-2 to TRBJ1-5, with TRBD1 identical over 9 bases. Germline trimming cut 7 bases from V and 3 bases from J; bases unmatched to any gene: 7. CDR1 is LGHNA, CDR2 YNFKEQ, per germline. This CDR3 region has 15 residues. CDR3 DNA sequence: TGTGCCAGCAATAACAGGGGGCCTTTCAATCAGCCCCAGCATTTT. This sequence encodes CASNNRGPFNQPQHF.

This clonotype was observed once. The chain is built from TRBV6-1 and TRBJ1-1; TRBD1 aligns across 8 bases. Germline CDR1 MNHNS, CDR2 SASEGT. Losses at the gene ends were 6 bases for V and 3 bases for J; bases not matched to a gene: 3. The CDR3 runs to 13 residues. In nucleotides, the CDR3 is TGTGCCAGCAGGCACAGGGGGGACACTGAAGCTTTCTTT. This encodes CASRHRGDTEAFF.

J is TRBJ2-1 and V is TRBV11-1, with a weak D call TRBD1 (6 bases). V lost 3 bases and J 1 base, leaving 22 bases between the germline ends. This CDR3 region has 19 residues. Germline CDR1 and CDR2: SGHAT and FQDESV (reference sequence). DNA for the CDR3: TGTGCCAGCAGCTTTCCGCCCGGCCGGGACACCTCTTCCTACAATGAGCAGTTCTTC. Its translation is CASSFPPGRDTSSYNEQFF.

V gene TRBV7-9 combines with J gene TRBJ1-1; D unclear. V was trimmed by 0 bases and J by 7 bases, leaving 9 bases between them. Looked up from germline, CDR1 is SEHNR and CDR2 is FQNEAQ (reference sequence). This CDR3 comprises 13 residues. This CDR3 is CASSLAGKGEAFF. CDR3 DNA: TGTGCCAGCAGCTTAGCGGGGAAGGGTGAAGCTTTCTTT.

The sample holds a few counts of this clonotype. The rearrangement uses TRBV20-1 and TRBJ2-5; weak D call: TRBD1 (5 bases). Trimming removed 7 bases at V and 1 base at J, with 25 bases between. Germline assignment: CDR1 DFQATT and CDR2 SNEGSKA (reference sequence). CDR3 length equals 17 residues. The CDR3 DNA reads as TGCAGTGGTAAAGGACACCACCCCAATAATGTCCAAGAGACCCAGTACTTC. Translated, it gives CSGKGHHPNNVQETQYF.

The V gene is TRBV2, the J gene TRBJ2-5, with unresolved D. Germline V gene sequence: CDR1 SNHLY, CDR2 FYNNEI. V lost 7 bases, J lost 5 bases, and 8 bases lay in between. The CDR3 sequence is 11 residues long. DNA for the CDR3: TGTGCCAGCACTGCATGGGAGACCCAGTACTTC. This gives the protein CASTAWETQYF.